Listed here is a single T cell receptor (beta chain). Antigen: not known. This specimen comes from a study of cytomegalovirus exposure and HLA in healthy donors. Study-level points and caveats: The study recorded 150 to 200 TCR beta chains that were cytomegalovirus-associated. HLA restriction was apparent for most CMV-associated TCR beta chains in a later analysis.

PCR used 60 Vbeta primers and 13 Jbeta primers. This table comes from immunoSEQ multiplex PCR, and its TCRdb copy is limited to in-frame clones, with some not included. Here the sample spans about 150,000 clones, about 77% being singletons. V was clipped by 7 bases and J by 2 bases; unmatched bases: 6. The length of the CDR3 is 14 residues. CDR1 and CDR2 (germline): SGHTA, FQGNSA. V and J are TRBV7-2 and TRBJ2-3; 7 nucleotides line up with TRBD2. The sequence was collected from a male donor in good health and CMV-seronegative. Sequenced input: PBMCs. The CDR3 DNA sequence: TGTGCCAGCATCGGGGGGTTAGTCACAGATACGCAGTATTTT. Translating it yields CASIGGLVTDTQYF.